This TCR beta chain was identified in a study of blood T cell repertoires in COVID-19. Produced via immunoSEQ multiplex PCR; TCRdb's table is partial and in-frame only. The sample records about 240,000 clones, approximately 86% being singletons. CDR3 length: 16 amino acids. V lost 3 bases, J lost 4 bases, and 7 bases stayed unmatched. In germline, CDR1 is PRHDT, CDR2 FYEKMQ (reference sequence). Sequencing was performed on peripheral blood. The receptor was derived from a woman aged 25 to 39 with acute or convalescent COVID-19. The V gene is TRBV13, the J gene TRBJ2-5, with TRBD1 matching over 11 bases. Written as DNA, the CDR3 is TGTGCCAGCAGCTTGAAGCCGGGACAGGGGGTAGAGACCCAGTACTTC. As protein: CASSLKPGQGVETQYF.